Listed here is a single TCR beta chain. No antigen is known for it. Donors counted as nominally healthy when sampled, yet unrecorded immune exposures were likely. 60 Vbeta and 13 Jbeta primers were used in PCR. Using immunoSEQ multiplex PCR, the repertoire was profiled, and TCRdb retains in-frame clones only, with some absent. The data hold 150,000 to 180,000 clones, with over 60% observed a single time. From germline, CDR1 is LNHDA and CDR2 SQIVND (reference sequence). V lost 3 bases and J 6 bases, leaving 12 bases between the germline ends. CDR3 length: 13 residues. The data belong to a study of cytomegalovirus exposure and HLA in healthy donors. Broader study findings: In a later analysis, a missense DCLRE1C variant was linked to TCR beta V- and J-gene trimming. Common viral pathogens seemed, in a later analysis, to connect with several of the most significant clusters. Later analysis showed most CMV-associated TCR beta chains appearing HLA-restricted.

The V call is TRBV19, the J call TRBJ2-7; tentative D call: TRBD2 (6 bases). Sequencing used PBMCs. This TCR was sampled from a middle-aged woman in good health and CMV-seronegative. The CDR3 spells CASSIREASEQYF. CDR3 DNA: TGTGCCAGTAGTATTAGGGAGGCGAGCGAGCAGTACTTC.